The text below deals with one T cell receptor beta chain. This entry comes from a study of blood T cell repertoires in COVID-19. Overall study: Sites across the United States, Italy and Spain contributed samples from acute and convalescent COVID-19. Nucleic acid was either cDNA or gDNA, and it came from T cells, B-cell-depleted T cells, or PBMCs.

Per germline, CDR1 LNHDA and CDR2 SQIVND (reference sequence). This CDR3 has 15 amino acids. V shed 7 bases and J shed 1 base, with 14 bases lying between them. The authors' processing: Reference gene primer amplification gave nucleated cell count estimates. Clones were sequenced by immunoSEQ multiplex PCR, and TCRdb holds only the in-frame ones, with some missing. V, J and clone size reflect that table, while D and trimming were determined from the DNA. The data show around 200,000 clones, with 80% to 90% seen just once and around 20% held by the top ten. The V and J genes are TRBV19 and TRBJ1-5; D is perhaps TRBD1 (6 bases). Sequencing input: peripheral blood. The sequence derives from a man aged 70-80 years with active or convalescent COVID-19. For the CDR3, the DNA is TGTGCCAGTACGGATCAGGGGCTGAGCAATCAGCCCCAGCATTTT. This codes for CASTDQGLSNQPQHF. Complete variable domain (other parts from reference TRBV19 and TRBJ1-5): DGGITQSPKYLFRKEGQNVTLSCEQNLNHDAMYWYRQDPGQGLRLIYYSQIVNDFQKGDIAEGYSVSREKKESFPLTVTSAQKNPTAFYLCASTDQGLSNQPQHFGDGTRLSIL.